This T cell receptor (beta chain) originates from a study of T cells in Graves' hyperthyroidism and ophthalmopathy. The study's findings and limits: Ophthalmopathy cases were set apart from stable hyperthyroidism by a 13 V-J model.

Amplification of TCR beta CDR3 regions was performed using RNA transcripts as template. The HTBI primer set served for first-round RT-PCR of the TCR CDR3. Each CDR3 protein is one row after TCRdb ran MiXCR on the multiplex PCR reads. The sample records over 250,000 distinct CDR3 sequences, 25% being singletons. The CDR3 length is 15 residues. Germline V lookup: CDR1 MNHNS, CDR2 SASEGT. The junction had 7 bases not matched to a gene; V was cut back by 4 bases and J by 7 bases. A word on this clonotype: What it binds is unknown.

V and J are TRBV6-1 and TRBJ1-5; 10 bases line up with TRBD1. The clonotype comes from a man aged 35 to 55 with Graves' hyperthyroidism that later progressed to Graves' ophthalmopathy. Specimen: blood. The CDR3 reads CASSAGDRGRQPQHF. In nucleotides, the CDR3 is TGTGCCAGCAGTGCTGGGGACAGGGGAAGGCAGCCCCAGCATTTT.